This entry concerns a single T cell receptor (beta chain). Its specificity is unknown. The data were taken from a study of T cell repertoires in cytomegalovirus infection. TCRdb recomputed calls from the reads with MiXCR, one row per CDR3 protein. This sample has about 160,000 distinct CDR3 sequences, with about 20% found just once. This CDR3 contains 13 residues. Trimming cost V 1 base and J 6 bases, with 10 bases left between them. Germline V gives CDR1 SGHTA, CDR2 FQGNSA. The TCR was taken from a human donor in good health (CMV status not recorded). Some clones in this sample may be carry-over from other donors' samples. The genes are TRBV7-2 and TRBJ2-7; possibly TRBD2 for D (6 bases). The sequenced sample was CD8+ T cells from cultured PBMCs, obtained from culture after CMV antigen stimulation. CDR3 sequence (DNA): TGTGCCAGCAGCTTAGAGGAGGGAGGCGAGCAGTACTTC. It translates to CASSLEEGGEQYF.